This paragraph covers one T cell receptor (beta chain) sequence. The antigen is undetermined. The entry originates in a study of T cell responses to AZD1222 COVID-19 vaccine. The V gene's germline CDR1 is MGHRA and CDR2 YSYEKL. The CDR3 totals 16 residues. V shed 0 bases, J shed 8 bases, and the junction held 7 bases outside the gene matches. Points from the study as a whole: Among those given AZD1222, only five to seven were seropositive at baseline.

Assay: immunoSEQ multiplex PCR; the TCRdb copy retains only in-frame clones and omits some. Among some 150,000 clones, 92% were seen once, and the ten largest hold roughly 4.3%. The receptor was isolated from an adult in good health. The source was peripheral blood, collected on day 0 of MenACWY control vaccination. V gene TRBV4-1 combines with J gene TRBJ1-6, with 7 bases lining up with TRBD1. This chain's CDR3 is CASSQDPPGGYSPLHF. The CDR3 region has the DNA TGCGCCAGCAGCCAAGATCCGCCAGGGGGGTATTCACCCCTCCACTTT.